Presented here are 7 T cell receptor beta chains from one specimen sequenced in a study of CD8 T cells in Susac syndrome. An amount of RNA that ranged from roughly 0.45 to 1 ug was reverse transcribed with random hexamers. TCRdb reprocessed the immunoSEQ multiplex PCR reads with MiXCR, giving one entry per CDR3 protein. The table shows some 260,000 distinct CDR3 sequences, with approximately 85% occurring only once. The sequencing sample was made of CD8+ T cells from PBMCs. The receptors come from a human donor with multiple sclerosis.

The CDR3 is CASSLLLEEQFF. The DNA of the CDR3 is TGTGCCAGCAGCCTCCTGCTGGAGGAGCAGTTCTTC. The chain recombines TRBV13 with TRBJ2-1; the D is unclear. V lost 5 bases and J 10 bases, leaving 12 bases between the germline ends. Germline CDR1 PRHDT, CDR2 FYEKMQ (reference sequence). The CDR3 contains 12 residues.

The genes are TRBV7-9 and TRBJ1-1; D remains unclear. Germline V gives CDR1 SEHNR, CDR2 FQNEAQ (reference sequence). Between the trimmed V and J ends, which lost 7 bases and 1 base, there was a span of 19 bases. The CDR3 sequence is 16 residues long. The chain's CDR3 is CASTRSGLSGNTEAFF. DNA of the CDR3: TGTGCCAGCACCCGTAGTGGCCTGTCCGGGAACACTGAAGCTTTCTTT.

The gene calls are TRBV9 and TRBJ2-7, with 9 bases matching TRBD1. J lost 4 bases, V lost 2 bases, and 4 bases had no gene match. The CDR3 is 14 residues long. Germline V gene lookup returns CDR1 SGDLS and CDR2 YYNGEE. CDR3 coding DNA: TGTGCCAGCAGCGTGGGGACAGGGAGGTACGAGCAGTACTTC. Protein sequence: CASSVGTGRYEQYF.

CDR3 region: CASSDPAGNQETQYF. Here the CDR3 DNA reads TGTGCCAGCAGTGATCCAGCGGGGAACCAAGAGACCCAGTACTTC. The J gene is TRBJ2-5, the V gene TRBV25-1, with 7 bases lining up with TRBD2. The ends lost 3 bases at V and 0 bases at J; junction bases unmatched: 4. The CDR3 spans 15 residues. Germline assignment: CDR1 MGHDK and CDR2 SYGVNS.

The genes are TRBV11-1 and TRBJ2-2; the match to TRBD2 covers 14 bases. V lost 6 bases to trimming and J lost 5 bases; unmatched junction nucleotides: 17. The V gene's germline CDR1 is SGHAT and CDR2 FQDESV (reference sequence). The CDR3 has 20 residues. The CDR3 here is CASSSAGTSGSIRTTGELFF. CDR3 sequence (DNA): TGTGCCAGCAGTTCCGCCGGGACTAGCGGGAGCATACGAACAACCGGGGAGCTGTTTTTT.

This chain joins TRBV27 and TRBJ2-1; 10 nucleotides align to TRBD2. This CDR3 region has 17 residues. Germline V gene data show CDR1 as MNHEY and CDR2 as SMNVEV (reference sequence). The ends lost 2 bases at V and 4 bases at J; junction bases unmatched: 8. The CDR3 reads CASSLGPVAGGYNEQFF. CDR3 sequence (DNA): TGTGCCAGCAGTTTAGGGCCGGTAGCGGGAGGTTACAATGAGCAGTTCTTC.

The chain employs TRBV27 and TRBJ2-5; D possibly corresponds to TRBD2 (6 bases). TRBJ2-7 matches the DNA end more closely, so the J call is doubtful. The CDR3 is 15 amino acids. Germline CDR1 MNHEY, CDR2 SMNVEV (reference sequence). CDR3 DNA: TGTGCCAGCAGTCACCAACCGGGACTCCCCTACGAGCAGTACTTC. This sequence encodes CASSHQPGLPYEQYF.